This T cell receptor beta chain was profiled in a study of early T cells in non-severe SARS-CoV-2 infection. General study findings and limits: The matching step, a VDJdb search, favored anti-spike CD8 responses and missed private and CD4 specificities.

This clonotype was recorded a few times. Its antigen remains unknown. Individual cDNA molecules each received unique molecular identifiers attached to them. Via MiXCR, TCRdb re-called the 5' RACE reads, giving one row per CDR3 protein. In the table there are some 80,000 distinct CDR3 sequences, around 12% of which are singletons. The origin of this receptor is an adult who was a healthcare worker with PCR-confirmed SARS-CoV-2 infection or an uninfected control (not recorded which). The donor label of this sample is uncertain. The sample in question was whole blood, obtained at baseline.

The DNA of the CDR3 is TGTGCCAGCAGCTTATATTCTCGCGTACTCCGAACACCAGATACGCAGTATTTT. It codes for CASSLYSRVLRTPDTQYF. V and J are TRBV7-2 and TRBJ2-3; D remains ambiguous. Trimming took 2 bases from V and 4 from J, leaving 22 bases between them. This CDR3 has 18 amino acids. Germline CDR1 reads SGHTA; CDR2 reads FQGNSA.